A selection of T cell receptor beta chains follows, all from one sample in a study of T cells in narcolepsy. The table came from immunoSEQ multiplex PCR; TCRdb's copy has only in-frame clones and leaves some out. The table shows some 34,000 clones, with roughly 88% occurring only once. Sequenced: CD45RA- memory CD4+ T cells from PBMCs. These receptors came from a human donor with narcolepsy. Each CDR3 is given with its conserved first and last residue. Each record gives: V gene, J gene, clone size, D gene, CDR3 protein, CDR3 DNA. A D gene is named only where the DNA matches it firmly. Clone size is stated in some rows and not others, as once, few, many or a class when expanded.

TRBV5-1,TRBJ2-2,NA,NA,CASSRGDTNTGELFF,TGCGCCAGCAGCAGGGGGGACACGAACACCGGGGAGCTGTTTTTT
TRBV9,TRBJ1-4,NA,NA,CASSVAADPGEKLFF,TGTGCCAGCAGCGTAGCGGCAGACCCAGGCGAAAAACTGTTTTTT
TRBV19,TRBJ1-2,NA,TRBD1,CASRRDRGENGYTF,TGTGCCAGTAGACGGGACAGGGGAGAAAATGGCTACACCTTC
TRBV6-6,TRBJ2-2,NA,NA,CASSYSGAGTGELFF,TGTGCCAGCAGTTACTCAGGGGCGGGCACCGGGGAGCTGTTTTTT
TRBV5-1,TRBJ2-1,NA,NA,CASSPGQGYYNEQFF,TGCGCCAGCAGCCCGGGACAAGGTTACTACAATGAGCAGTTCTTC
TRBV6-5,TRBJ1-3,NA,NA,CASTPQGGGNTIYF,TGTGCCAGCACCCCTCAGGGTGGAGGAAACACCATATATTTT
TRBV15,TRBJ2-7,NA,TRBD1,CATSRRTGYEQYF,TGTGCCACCAGCCGCCGGACAGGCTACGAGCAGTACTTC
TRBV5-1,TRBJ1-1,NA,NA,CASSATGTHTEAFF,TGCGCCAGCAGCGCGACCGGGACCCACACTGAAGCTTTCTTT
TRBV27,TRBJ2-5,NA,NA,CASSFRPPMYQETQYF,TGTGCCAGCAGTTTTCGGCCTCCTATGTACCAAGAGACCCAGTACTTC
TRBV10-3,TRBJ1-1,NA,NA,CAITTAGNTEAFF,TGTGCCATCACGACAGCTGGGAACACTGAAGCTTTCTTT
TRBV6-1,TRBJ1-2,NA,NA,CASSDLYGYTF,TGTGCCAGCAGTGACCTCTATGGCTACACCTTC
TRBV5-4,TRBJ2-1,once,TRBD2,CASSRTSGPSYNEQFF,TGTGCCAGCAGCCGCACTAGCGGGCCGTCCTACAATGAGCAGTTCTTC
TRBV9,TRBJ1-6,NA,TRBD1,CASSPGTGGYNSPLHF,TGTGCCAGCAGTCCTGGGACAGGGGGATATAATTCACCCCTCCACTTT
TRBV6-5,TRBJ1-5,NA,NA,CASSAREGNQPQHF,TGTGCCAGCAGTGCCCGGGAGGGCAATCAGCCCCAGCATTTT
TRBV18,TRBJ1-1,NA,TRBD1,CASSPSAGGMNTEAFF,TGTGCCAGCTCACCCTCGGCAGGGGGGATGAACACTGAAGCTTTCTTT
TRBV30,TRBJ2-1,few,NA,CAWSARGLSSYNEQFF,TGTGCCTGGAGTGCCAGGGGACTGAGCTCCTACAATGAGCAGTTCTTC
TRBV5-1,TRBJ1-2,few,TRBD1,CASSLSPGQGDYGYTF,TGCGCCAGCAGCTTGTCGCCGGGACAGGGGGACTATGGCTACACCTTC